These 27 T cell receptor beta chains share one sample of origin, sequenced in a study of identical twins. In TCRdb, the 5' RACE reads were re-called with MiXCR into one record per CDR3 protein. Of about 720,000 distinct CDR3 sequences listed, 15% to 20% were seen once; the top ten hold 10% to 15%. These sequences were also reported in another study, on T cells expressing NK-cell markers.

The sample was PBMCs. These receptors were taken from a woman aged 18-29 years in good health.

This chain uses TRBV5-1 with TRBJ2-2; 9 bases map to TRBD2. CDR3 length: 15 amino acids. V was clipped by 4 bases and J by 3 bases; unmatched bases: 4. Germline CDR1 SGHRS, CDR2 YFSETQ. In nucleotides, the CDR3 is TGCGCCAGCAGCGACGCGGGAGGGGACACCGGGGAGCTGTTTTTT. Translation gives CASSDAGGDTGELFF.

This chain connects TRBV29-1 to TRBJ2-5, with TRBD2 matching over 12 bases. V trimming: 7 bases; J trimming: 1 base; junction bases outside the gene matches: 7. This CDR3 region has 15 residues. CDR1 and CDR2 (germline): SQVTM, ANQGSEA. This chain's CDR3 is CSAEVLAGGQETQYF. The DNA of the CDR3 is TGCAGCGCTGAGGTACTAGCGGGAGGCCAAGAGACCCAGTACTTC. Based on the CDR3 plus reference TRBV29-1 and TRBJ2-5, the full variable domain is SAVISQKPSRDICQRGTSLTIQCQVDSQVTMMFWYRQQPGQSLTLIATANQGSEATYESGFVIDKFPISRPNLTFSTLTVSNMSPEDSSIYLCSAEVLAGGQETQYFGPGTRLLVL.

This chain connects TRBV10-2 to TRBJ2-5; D perhaps matches TRBD1 (5 bases). This CDR3 has 14 residues. Trimming removed 8 bases at V and 5 bases at J, with 18 bases between. CDR1 and CDR2 from the germline V gene are WSHSY and SAAADI. The CDR3 spells CASGRVLLGETQYF. CDR3 bases: TGCGCCAGCGGCAGGGTTCTGTTGGGTGAGACCCAGTACTTC.

This clonotype showed up just a few times. The V and J genes are TRBV29-1 and TRBJ1-2; 10 bases are a match to TRBD1. The junction had 3 bases not matched to a gene; V was cut back by 4 bases and J by 7 bases. This CDR3 spans 12 amino acids. In germline, CDR1 is SQVTM, CDR2 ANQGSEA. The CDR3 loop reads CSVADRGLGYTF. The DNA for the CDR3 is TGCAGCGTTGCCGACAGGGGGCTTGGCTACACCTTC.

The chain is built from TRBV12-5 and TRBJ2-7; 7 bases match TRBD1. The CDR3 sequence is 14 residues long. Germline V gene data show CDR1 as LGHNT and CDR2 as FRNRAP. Losses at the gene ends were 7 bases for V and 0 bases for J; bases not matched to a gene: 6. CDR3: CASAPTGFSYEQYF. CDR3 sequence (DNA): TGTGCTAGTGCCCCGACAGGGTTCTCCTACGAGCAGTACTTC.

This clonotype was observed a handful of times. This rearrangement joins TRBV5-1 to TRBJ2-2; weak D call: TRBD1 (5 bases). The germline V gene has CDR1 SGHRS and CDR2 YFSETQ. Trimming took off 0 bases at V and 7 bases at J, with 16 bases between the two ends. This CDR3 spans 16 amino acids. CDR3 coding DNA: TGCGCCAGCAGCTTGGAGGTCAGGGATGTTGGCGGGGAGCTGTTTTTT. This encodes CASSLEVRDVGGELFF.

The table lists this clonotype with a few counts. The V gene is TRBV29-1, the J gene TRBJ2-4; the D gene is possibly TRBD2 (5 bases). V was cut by 1 base and J by 1 base, with 11 bases left in between. Per the germline V gene, CDR1 is SQVTM and CDR2 is ANQGSEA. The length of the CDR3 is 15 residues. The CDR3 protein is CSVEGFGGAKNIQYF. DNA of the CDR3: TGCAGCGTTGAAGGCTTTGGCGGGGCCAAAAACATTCAGTACTTC.

This clonotype occurred a few times. The J gene is TRBJ2-7, the V gene TRBV20-1, with 7 nucleotides matching TRBD2. CDR1 is DFQATT and CDR2 is SNEGSKA in the germline V gene (reference sequence). Germline trimming cut 3 bases from V and 0 bases from J; bases unmatched to any gene: 5. The CDR3 covers 14 residues. The CDR3 is CSARSSGLSYEQYF. In DNA, the CDR3 is TGCAGTGCTAGGTCTAGCGGTCTCTCCTACGAGCAGTACTTC.

The table lists this clonotype with a few counts. CDR3 sequence: CSARSRGRTEAFF. The CDR3 DNA reads TGCAGTGCTAGATCCCGGGGGAGAACTGAAGCTTTCTTT. The rearrangement joins TRBV20-1 to TRBJ1-1, with TRBD1 as a possible D gene (5 bases). V gave up 2 bases and J gave up 5 bases, with 12 bases separating them. The CDR3 has 13 amino acids. The germline V gene encodes CDR1 DFQATT and CDR2 SNEGSKA (reference sequence).

The table lists this clonotype with a few counts. CDR3 bases: TGTGCCAGCACTAACAGGGGGTACCAAGAGACCCAGTACTTC. This codes for CASTNRGYQETQYF. The J gene is TRBJ2-5, the V gene TRBV6-1, with TRBD1 matching 8 bases. J was trimmed by 0 bases and V by 7 bases; bases with no gene match: 4. CDR1 MNHNS and CDR2 SASEGT come from the germline V gene. There are 14 residues in the CDR3.

This clonotype turned up a few times. The rearrangement uses TRBV6-1 and TRBJ2-3; D possibly corresponds to TRBD2 (5 bases). V was clipped by 8 bases and J by 1 base, with 13 bases between them. CDR3 length: 14 amino acids. Germline loops: CDR1 MNHNS, CDR2 SASEGT. DNA for the CDR3: TGTGCCAGCTGCAGAAGCGGCCGCACAGATACGCAGTATTTT. Translated, it gives CASCRSGRTDTQYF.

V gene TRBV6-2 or TRBV6-3 combines with J gene TRBJ2-3, with 7 positions matching TRBD1. Germline V gene sequence: CDR1 MNHEY, CDR2 SVGEGT. The junction had 9 bases not matched to a gene; V was cut back by 6 bases and J by 12 bases. The CDR3 is 12 residues long. As DNA, the CDR3 is TGTGCCAGCAGCAACCGGGACAGACCCCAGTATTTT. As protein: CASSNRDRPQYF.

The rearrangement links TRBV12-3 or TRBV12-4 to TRBJ2-1; 12 bases are a match to TRBD2. This CDR3 spans 15 amino acids. Trimming removed 7 bases from V and 4 bases from J; junction bases left unmatched: 5. This chain's CDR3 is CASTELAGGYNEQFF. In DNA, the CDR3 is TGTGCCAGCACCGAACTAGCGGGAGGTTACAATGAGCAGTTCTTC.

This clonotype was found a few times. The V call is TRBV30, the J call TRBJ2-3; 11 nucleotides line up with TRBD2. The junction had 1 base not matched to a gene; V was cut back by 3 bases and J by 5 bases. Germline V lookup: CDR1 GTSNPN, CDR2 SVGIG (reference sequence). The CDR3 sequence is 13 residues long. CDR3 protein: CAWRLAGGDTQYF. The CDR3 DNA is TGTGCCTGGAGGCTAGCGGGAGGAGATACGCAGTATTTT. Full variable domain (missing parts from reference TRBV30 and TRBJ2-3): SQTIHQWPATLVQPVGSPLSLECTVEGTSNPNLYWYRQAAGRGLQLLFYSVGIGQISSEVPQNLSASRPQDRQFILSSKKLLLSDSGFYLCAWRLAGGDTQYFGPGTRLTVL.

This clonotype was seen ten or more times. CDR3 region: CASSASYEQYF. The CDR3 coding sequence is TGTGCCAGCAGCGCAAGCTACGAGCAGTACTTC. The rearrangement joins TRBV3-1 to TRBJ2-7, with D hard to call. The CDR3 spans 11 residues. V dropped 5 bases and J dropped 3 bases, with 5 bases sitting between them. CDR1 and CDR2 from the germline V gene are LGHDT and YNNKEL (reference sequence).

This chain joins TRBV6-5 and TRBJ2-4, with 8 bases identical to TRBD2. CDR3 length: 15 amino acids. The V and J ends lost 2 bases and 2 bases, in that order; junction bases with no gene match: 2. The germline CDR1 and CDR2 sequences are MNHEY and SVGAGI. CDR3 nucleotides: TGTGCCAGCAGTTACGAGCGGGGGACCAAAAACATTCAGTACTTC. This gives the protein CASSYERGTKNIQYF.

There are a few counts of this clonotype. The gene calls are TRBV4-2 and TRBJ2-3, with 11 bases identical to TRBD2. The germline V gene has CDR1 LGHNA and CDR2 YNFKEQ. The CDR3 loop spans 16 amino acids. J lost 4 bases, V lost 0 bases, and 3 bases had no gene match. The CDR3 DNA follows: TGTGCCAGCAGCCAAGATCGTAGCGGGGGGGCAGATACGCAGTATTTT. This translates into CASSQDRSGGADTQYF.

CDR3 sequence reads: CASILGQGGETQYF. CDR3 sequence (DNA): TGTGCCAGCATCCTCGGACAGGGGGGAGAGACCCAGTACTTC. This chain links TRBV12-3 or TRBV12-4 with TRBJ2-5; 10 bases fit TRBD1. The J segment lost 4 bases and the V segment lost 7 bases, leaving 6 bases of the junction unmatched. The CDR3 is 14 amino acids.

The chain employs TRBV5-8 and TRBJ2-7, with D maybe TRBD2 (6 bases). The CDR3 totals 15 residues. Germline values: CDR1 SGHTS, CDR2 YDEGEE. V gave up 4 bases and J gave up 6 bases, with 20 bases separating them. The CDR3 DNA follows: TGTGCCAGCAGCCTGGGGAGAGGGAGGAATGGCGAGCAGTACTTC. Translation: CASSLGRGRNGEQYF.

This chain connects TRBV3-1 to TRBJ2-2; no clear D. V was trimmed by 4 bases and J by 5 bases, leaving 8 bases between them. The CDR3 spans 13 residues. Germline V gene data show CDR1 as LGHDT and CDR2 as YNNKEL (reference sequence). The CDR3, as DNA: TGTGCCAGCAGCCGCATAGTAACCGGGGAGCTGTTTTTT. Encoded protein: CASSRIVTGELFF.

The rearrangement links TRBV6-1 to TRBJ2-1; 7 bases line up with TRBD1. Per germline, CDR1 MNHNS and CDR2 SASEGT. The CDR3 covers 15 residues. The trim removed 6 bases at V and 2 bases at J, leaving 7 bases unmatched. The CDR3 sequence: CASRRRDRAYNEQFF. As DNA, the CDR3 is TGTGCCAGCAGACGCCGTGACAGGGCCTACAATGAGCAGTTCTTC.

V usage is TRBV28 and J usage is TRBJ1-5; D is unresolved. Between the trimmed V and J ends, which lost 4 bases and 5 bases, there was a span of 3 bases. CDR3 length: 11 amino acids. The germline gives CDR1 MDHEN, CDR2 SYDVKM. In DNA, the CDR3 is TGTGCCAGCAGTTCCGATCAGCCCCAGCATTTT. It translates to CASSSDQPQHF.

The chain links TRBV12-3 or TRBV12-4 to TRBJ2-4, with TRBD2 as a possible D gene (7 bases). Trimming took 5 bases from V and 1 from J, leaving 12 bases between them. The CDR3 has 15 amino acids. For the CDR3, the DNA is TGTGCCAGCAGTCCCGGGGGGCCCGCCAAAAACATTCAGTACTTC. Residues: CASSPGGPAKNIQYF.

The table lists this clonotype with a few counts. V gene TRBV20-1 combines with J gene TRBJ2-1, with D perhaps matching TRBD2 (5 bases). Germline V CDR1 and CDR2: DFQATT, SNEGSKA (reference sequence). With 1 base removed from V and 1 base from J, the gap between germline ends came to 14 bases. The CDR3 length is 16 residues. The CDR3 region is CSARAWTPESYNEQFF. CDR3 DNA sequence: TGCAGTGCTAGAGCATGGACTCCAGAATCCTACAATGAGCAGTTCTTC.

This clonotype has just a few counts. V usage is TRBV6-1 and J usage is TRBJ2-4, with TRBD1 as a possible D gene (5 bases). The CDR3 covers 13 residues. Germline V gene data show CDR1 as MNHNS and CDR2 as SASEGT. The V gene lost 7 bases and the J gene lost 6 bases, with 13 bases spanning the gap. CDR3 loop: CASTAPDRNIQYF. CDR3 DNA sequence: TGTGCCAGCACCGCCCCCGACAGAAACATTCAGTACTTC.

The J gene is TRBJ2-5, the V gene TRBV3-1; 12 bases agree with TRBD2. The junction had 11 bases not matched to a gene; V was cut back by 4 bases and J by 2 bases. The CDR3 loop spans 18 amino acids. Germline lookup yields CDR1 LGHDT and CDR2 YNNKEL (reference sequence). In nucleotides, the CDR3 is TGTGCCAGCAGCCCCCGTCTAGCGGGAGGGCCCTCTCAAGAGACCCAGTACTTC. As protein: CASSPRLAGGPSQETQYF.

J is TRBJ1-5 and V is TRBV30; no reliable D call. The V end lost 1 base, the J end lost 4 bases, and 8 bases lay between the germline ends. Per the germline V gene, CDR1 is GTSNPN and CDR2 is SVGIG (reference sequence). The CDR3 consists of 13 residues. The CDR3 DNA reads as TGTGCCTGGAGTGGCGAGTTGAATCAGCCCCAGCATTTT. It encodes CAWSGELNQPQHF.